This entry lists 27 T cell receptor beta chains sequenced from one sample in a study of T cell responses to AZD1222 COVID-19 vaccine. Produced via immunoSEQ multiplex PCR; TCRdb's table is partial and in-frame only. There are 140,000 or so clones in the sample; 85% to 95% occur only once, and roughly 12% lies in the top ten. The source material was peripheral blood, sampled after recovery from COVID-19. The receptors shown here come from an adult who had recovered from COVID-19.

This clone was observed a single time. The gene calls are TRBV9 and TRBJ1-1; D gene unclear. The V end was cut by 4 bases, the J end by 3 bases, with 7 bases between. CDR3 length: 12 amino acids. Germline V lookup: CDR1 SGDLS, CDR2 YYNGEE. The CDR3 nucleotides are TGTGCCAGCAGCCACGGGGACACTGAAGCTTTCTTT. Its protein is CASSHGDTEAFF.

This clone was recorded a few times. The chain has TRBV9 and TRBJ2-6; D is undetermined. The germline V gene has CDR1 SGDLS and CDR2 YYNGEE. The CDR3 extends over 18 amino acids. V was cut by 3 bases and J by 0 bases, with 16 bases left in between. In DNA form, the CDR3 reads TGTGCCAGCAGCGCGCAAGGTCCAGGCGGCTCTGGGGCCAACGTCCTGACTTTC. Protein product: CASSAQGPGGSGANVLTF.

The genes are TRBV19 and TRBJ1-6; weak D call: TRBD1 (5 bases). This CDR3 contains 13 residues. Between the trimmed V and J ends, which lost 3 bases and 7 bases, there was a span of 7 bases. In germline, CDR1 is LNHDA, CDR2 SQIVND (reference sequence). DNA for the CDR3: TGTGCCAGTAGTATGAGGGGCAATTCACCCCTCCACTTT. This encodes CASSMRGNSPLHF. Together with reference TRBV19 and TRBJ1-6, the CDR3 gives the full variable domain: DGGITQSPKYLFRKEGQNVTLSCEQNLNHDAMYWYRQDPGQGLRLIYYSQIVNDFQKGDIAEGYSVSREKKESFPLTVTSAQKNPTAFYLCASSMRGNSPLHFGNGTRLTVT.

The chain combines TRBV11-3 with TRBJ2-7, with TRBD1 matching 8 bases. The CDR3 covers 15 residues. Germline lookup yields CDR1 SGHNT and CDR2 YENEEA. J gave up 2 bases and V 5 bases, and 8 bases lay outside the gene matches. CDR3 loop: CASSTDRGPPYEQYF. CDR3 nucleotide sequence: TGTGCCAGCAGCACCGACAGGGGCCCCCCCTACGAGCAGTACTTC.

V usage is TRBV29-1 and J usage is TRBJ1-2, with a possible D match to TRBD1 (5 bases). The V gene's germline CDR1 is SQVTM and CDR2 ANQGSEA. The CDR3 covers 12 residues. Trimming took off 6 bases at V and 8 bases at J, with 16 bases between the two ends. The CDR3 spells CSVGTWGVGYTF. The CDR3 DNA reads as TGCAGCGTCGGGACCTGGGGAGTAGGCTACACCTTC.

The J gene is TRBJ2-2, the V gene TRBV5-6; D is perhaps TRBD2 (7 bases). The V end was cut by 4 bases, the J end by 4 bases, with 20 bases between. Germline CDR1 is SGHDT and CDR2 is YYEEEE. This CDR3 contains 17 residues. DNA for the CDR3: TGTGCCAGCAGCCTTAGGGGGACTATCCTAACCACCGGGGAGCTGTTTTTT. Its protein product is CASSLRGTILTTGELFF. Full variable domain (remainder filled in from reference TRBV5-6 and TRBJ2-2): DAGVTQSPTHLIKTRGQQVTLRCSPKSGHDTVSWYQQALGQGPQFIFQYYEEEERQRGNFPDRFSGHQFPNYSSELNVNALLLGDSALYLCASSLRGTILTTGELFFGEGSRLTVL.

The CDR3 here is CASIGRRSGANVLTF. The CDR3 DNA is TGTGCCAGCATTGGCAGGCGCTCTGGGGCCAACGTCCTGACTTTC. This chain connects TRBV2 to TRBJ2-6; D is unresolved. The germline V gene encodes CDR1 SNHLY and CDR2 FYNNEI. This CDR3 comprises 15 residues. The V and J ends lost 7 bases and 0 bases respectively, with 10 bases between them.

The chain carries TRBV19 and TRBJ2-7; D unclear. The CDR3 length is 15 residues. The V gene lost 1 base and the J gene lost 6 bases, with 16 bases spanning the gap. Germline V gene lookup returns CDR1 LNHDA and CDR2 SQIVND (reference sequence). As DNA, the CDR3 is TGTGCCAGTAGTATAGTCCCCAACCTAAGAGGCGAGCAGTACTTC. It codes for CASSIVPNLRGEQYF.

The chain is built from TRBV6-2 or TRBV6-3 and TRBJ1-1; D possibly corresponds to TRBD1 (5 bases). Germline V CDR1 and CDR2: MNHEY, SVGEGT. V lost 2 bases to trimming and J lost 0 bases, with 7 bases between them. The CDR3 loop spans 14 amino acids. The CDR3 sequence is CASSYDSMNTEAFF. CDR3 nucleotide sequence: TGTGCCAGCAGTTACGACAGTATGAACACTGAAGCTTTCTTT.

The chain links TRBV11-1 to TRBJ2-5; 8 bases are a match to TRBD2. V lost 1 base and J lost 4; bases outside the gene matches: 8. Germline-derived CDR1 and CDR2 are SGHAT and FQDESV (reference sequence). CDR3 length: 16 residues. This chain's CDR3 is CASSLDGAGVGETQYF. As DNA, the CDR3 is TGTGCCAGCAGCTTAGACGGAGCGGGAGTCGGAGAGACCCAGTACTTC.

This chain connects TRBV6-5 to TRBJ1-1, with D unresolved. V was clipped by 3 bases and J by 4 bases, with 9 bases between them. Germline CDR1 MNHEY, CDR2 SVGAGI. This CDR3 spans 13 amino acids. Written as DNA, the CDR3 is TGTGCCAGCAGTTATTCCCTGGGCACTGAAGCTTTCTTT. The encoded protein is CASSYSLGTEAFF.

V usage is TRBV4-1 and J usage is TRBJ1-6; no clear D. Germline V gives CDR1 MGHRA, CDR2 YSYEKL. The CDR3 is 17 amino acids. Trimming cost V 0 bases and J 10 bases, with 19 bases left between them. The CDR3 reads CASSQDQASRITSPLHF. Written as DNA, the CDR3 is TGCGCCAGCAGCCAAGATCAGGCCTCTCGAATCACCTCACCCCTCCACTTT.

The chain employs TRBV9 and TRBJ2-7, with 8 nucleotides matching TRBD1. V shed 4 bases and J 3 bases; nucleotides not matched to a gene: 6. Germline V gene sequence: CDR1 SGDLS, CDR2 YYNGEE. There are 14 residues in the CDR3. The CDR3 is CASSPDRGFYEQYF. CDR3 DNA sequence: TGTGCCAGCAGCCCCGACAGGGGTTTCTACGAGCAGTACTTC.

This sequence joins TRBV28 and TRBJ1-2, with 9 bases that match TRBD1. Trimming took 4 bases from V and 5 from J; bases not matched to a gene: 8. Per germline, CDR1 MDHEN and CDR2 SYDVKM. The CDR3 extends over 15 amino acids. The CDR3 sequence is CASSSTQGARYGYTF. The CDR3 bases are TGTGCCAGCAGTTCCACACAGGGGGCGAGGTATGGCTACACCTTC.

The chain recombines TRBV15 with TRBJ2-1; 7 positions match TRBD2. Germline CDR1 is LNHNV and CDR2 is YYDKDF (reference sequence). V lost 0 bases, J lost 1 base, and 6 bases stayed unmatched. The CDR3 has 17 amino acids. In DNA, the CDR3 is TGTGCCACCAGCAGAGACTGGGGCGGGAGATCCTACAATGAGCAGTTCTTC. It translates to CATSRDWGGRSYNEQFF.

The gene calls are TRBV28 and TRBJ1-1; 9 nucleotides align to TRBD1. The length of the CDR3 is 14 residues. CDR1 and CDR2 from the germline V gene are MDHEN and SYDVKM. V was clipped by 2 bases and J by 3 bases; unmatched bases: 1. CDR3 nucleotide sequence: TGTGCCAGCAGTTTAACAGGGGGCTACACTGAAGCTTTCTTT. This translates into CASSLTGGYTEAFF. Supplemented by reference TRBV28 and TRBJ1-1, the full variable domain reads DVKVTQSSRYLVKRTGEKVFLECVQDMDHENMFWYRQDPGLGLRLIYFSYDVKMKEKGDIPEGYSVSREKKERFSLILESASTNQTSMYLCASSLTGGYTEAFFGQGTRLTVV.

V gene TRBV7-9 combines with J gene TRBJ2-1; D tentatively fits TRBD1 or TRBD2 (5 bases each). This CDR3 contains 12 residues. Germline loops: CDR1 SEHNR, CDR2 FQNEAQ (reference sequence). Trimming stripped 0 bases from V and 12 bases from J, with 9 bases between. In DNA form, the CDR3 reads TGTGCCAGCAGCTTAGCTATGGGGGTGCAGTTCTTC. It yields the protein CASSLAMGVQFF.

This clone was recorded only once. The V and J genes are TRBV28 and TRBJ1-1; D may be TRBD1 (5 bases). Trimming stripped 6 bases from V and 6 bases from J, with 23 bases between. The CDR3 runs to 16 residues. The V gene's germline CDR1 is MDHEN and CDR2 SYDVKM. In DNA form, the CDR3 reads TGTGCCAGCAGGGGTGGGGGAATAGGGTATGGCCCTGAAGCTTTCTTT. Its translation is CASRGGGIGYGPEAFF.

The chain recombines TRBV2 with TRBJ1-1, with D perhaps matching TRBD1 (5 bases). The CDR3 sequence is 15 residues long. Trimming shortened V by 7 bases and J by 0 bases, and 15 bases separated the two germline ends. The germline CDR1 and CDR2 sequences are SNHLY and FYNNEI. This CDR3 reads CASIGGEDLNTEAFF. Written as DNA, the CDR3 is TGTGCCAGCATTGGGGGGGAGGACTTGAACACTGAAGCTTTCTTT.

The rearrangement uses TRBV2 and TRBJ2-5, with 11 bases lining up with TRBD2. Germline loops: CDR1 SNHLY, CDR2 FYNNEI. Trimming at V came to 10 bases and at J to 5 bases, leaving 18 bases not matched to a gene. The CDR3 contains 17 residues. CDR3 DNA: TGTGCCACCCTGATCCGACTTAGCGGGAGGGCCGGGGAGACCCAGTACTTC. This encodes CATLIRLSGRAGETQYF.

CDR3 residues: CASSYLQGDEKLFF. DNA of the CDR3: TGTGCCAGCAGTTACCTGCAGGGGGATGAAAAACTGTTTTTT. The V and J genes are TRBV6-5 and TRBJ1-4, with 7 bases fitting TRBD1. The V gene end was trimmed by 2 bases and the J gene end by 6 bases; junction bases not matched to a gene: 3. The CDR3 runs to 14 residues. In germline, CDR1 is MNHEY, CDR2 SVGAGI.

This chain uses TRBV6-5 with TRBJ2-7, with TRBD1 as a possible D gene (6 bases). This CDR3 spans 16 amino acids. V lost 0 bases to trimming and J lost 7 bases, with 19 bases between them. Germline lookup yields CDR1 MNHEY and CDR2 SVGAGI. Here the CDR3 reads CASSYSFDPGEEEQYF. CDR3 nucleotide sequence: TGTGCCAGCAGTTACTCGTTCGATCCAGGGGAAGAAGAGCAGTACTTC.

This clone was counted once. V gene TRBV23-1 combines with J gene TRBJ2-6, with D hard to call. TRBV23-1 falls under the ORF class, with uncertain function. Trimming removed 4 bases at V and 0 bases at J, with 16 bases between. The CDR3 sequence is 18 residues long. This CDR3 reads CASSPTAQLHSGANVLTF. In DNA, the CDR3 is TGCGCCAGCAGTCCTACGGCTCAGCTCCACTCTGGGGCCAACGTCCTGACTTTC.

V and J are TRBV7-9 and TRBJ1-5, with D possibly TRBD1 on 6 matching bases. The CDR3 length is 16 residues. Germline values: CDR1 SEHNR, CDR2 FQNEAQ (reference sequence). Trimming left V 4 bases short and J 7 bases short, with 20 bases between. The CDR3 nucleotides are TGTGCCAGCAGCTCCTCTACAGGGAGCGCAGAACAGCCCCAGCATTTT. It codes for CASSSSTGSAEQPQHF.

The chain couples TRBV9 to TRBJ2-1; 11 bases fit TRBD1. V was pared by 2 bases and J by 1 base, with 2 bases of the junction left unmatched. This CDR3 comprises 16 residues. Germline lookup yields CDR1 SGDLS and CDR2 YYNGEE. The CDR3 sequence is CASSVGTGGSYNEQFF. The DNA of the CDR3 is TGTGCCAGCAGCGTCGGGACAGGGGGTTCCTACAATGAGCAGTTCTTC.

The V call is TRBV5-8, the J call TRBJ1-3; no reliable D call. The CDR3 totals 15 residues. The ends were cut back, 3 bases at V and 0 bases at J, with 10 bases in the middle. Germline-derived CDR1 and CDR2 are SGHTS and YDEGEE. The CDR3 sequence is CASSWSRDSGNTIYF. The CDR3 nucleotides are TGTGCCAGCAGCTGGTCCCGTGACTCTGGAAACACCATATATTTT.

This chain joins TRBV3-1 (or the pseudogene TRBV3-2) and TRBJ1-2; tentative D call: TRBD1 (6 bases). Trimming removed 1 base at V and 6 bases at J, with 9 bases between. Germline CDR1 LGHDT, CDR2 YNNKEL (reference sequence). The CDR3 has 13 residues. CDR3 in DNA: TGTGCCAGCAGCCAAGGGGGGGCAAATGGCTACACCTTC. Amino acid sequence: CASSQGGANGYTF.